These 5 T cell receptor beta chains were sequenced from one sample in a study of T cells in Graves' hyperthyroidism and ophthalmopathy. TCR beta CDR3 sequences were amplified from RNA transcripts. The primer set for the first-round RT-PCR of the TCR CDR3 was HTBI. One entry per CDR3 protein, called by TCRdb with MiXCR from the multiplex PCR reads. The sample includes 530,000 or so distinct CDR3 sequences, roughly a quarter of them seen just once. The sample was blood. These receptors originate from a woman younger than 45 with Graves' ophthalmopathy.

At least ten counts were recorded for this clonotype. CDR3 coding DNA: TGTGCCAGCAGCCAAGGGTCGGCGGCTTGGTATGGCTACACCTTC. Protein: CASSQGSAAWYGYTF. The chain joins TRBV9 to TRBJ1-2; D gene uncertain. The CDR3 is made up of 15 amino acids. CDR1 and CDR2 from the germline V gene are SGDLS and YYNGEE. V lost 4 bases, J lost 5 bases, and 18 bases lay in between.

Concerning this clonotype: The CDR3 carries no conserved terminal phenylalanine or tryptophan, so it likely arises from a read error. Because the CDR3's place on the DNA is in doubt, the DNA is left out and the CDR3 is given as listed by TCRdb. The rearrangement links TRBV6-2 or TRBV6-3 to TRBJ2-7; the D call TRBD1 from the table was never checked on the DNA. Germline V gene sequence: CDR1 MNHEY, CDR2 SVGEGT. Including both end residues, the CDR3 is 13 amino acids long. The chain's CDR3 is CASNWDRFYEQCL.

This clonotype was seen many times. The chain links TRBV12-3 or TRBV12-4 to TRBJ2-7, with 7 bases fitting TRBD1. This CDR3 has 13 residues. Trimming removed 4 bases from V and 11 bases from J; junction bases left unmatched: 11. CDR3 loop: CASSSSYRGWKYF. The CDR3 nucleotides are TGTGCCAGCAGTTCCTCCTACAGGGGATGGAAGTACTTC.

This clonotype has a count of ten or more. The chain combines TRBV7-9 with TRBJ2-7; D could derive from TRBD1 or TRBD2 (5 bases each). V lost 3 bases to trimming and J lost 4 bases, with 7 bases between them. The CDR3 totals 12 residues. Germline lookup yields CDR1 SEHNR and CDR2 FQNEAQ (reference sequence). For the CDR3, the DNA is TGTGCCAGCAGCTTTTGGGGGTACGAGCAGTACTTC. Residues: CASSFWGYEQYF. The full variable domain, completed using reference TRBV7-9 and TRBJ2-7, is DTGVSQNPRHKITKRGQNVTFRCDPISEHNRLYWYRQTLGQGPEFLTYFQNEAQLEKSRLLSDRFSAERPKGSFSTLEIQRTEQGDSAMYLCASSFWGYEQYFGPGTRLTVT.

This sequence joins TRBV4-1 and TRBJ2-1; D is uncertain. Germline V gene data show CDR1 as MGHRA and CDR2 as YSYEKL. Trimming removed 1 base at V and 7 bases at J, with 14 bases between. The CDR3 covers 15 residues. The DNA of the CDR3 is TGCGCCAGCAGCCAAGTTCTCCCAAACCGTAATGAGCAGTTCTTC. It encodes CASSQVLPNRNEQFF.